This T cell receptor beta chain originates from a study of prognosis after radiotherapy for stage I lung cancer. Whole-study context: A median of roughly 7 months after radiotherapy, distant metastases were seen in a few patients, while no significant progression was shown by 15.

It was by two-round multiplex PCR that TCR beta CDR3 was amplified from genomic DNA. Used in first-round PCR were primers specific to each TRBV and TRBJ gene. TCRdb reanalysed the multiplex PCR reads using MiXCR and keeps one entry per CDR3 protein. The repertoire has 20,000 to 30,000 distinct CDR3 sequences, about 41% of them found once; the top ten carry around 29%. The CDR3 contains 14 residues. Germline V CDR1 and CDR2: MNHEY, SVGEGT. V lost 6 bases to trimming and J lost 0 bases, with 9 bases between them. The chain links TRBV6-2 or TRBV6-3 to TRBJ1-5; no definite D call. The sequences come from PBMCs, collected before or after stereotactic body radiation therapy (not recorded which). The sequence came from a donor older than 45 with non-small cell lung cancer. The CDR3 nucleotides are TGTGCCAGCAGGACACCCTATAGCAATCAGCCCCAGCATTTT. Translating gives CASRTPYSNQPQHF.